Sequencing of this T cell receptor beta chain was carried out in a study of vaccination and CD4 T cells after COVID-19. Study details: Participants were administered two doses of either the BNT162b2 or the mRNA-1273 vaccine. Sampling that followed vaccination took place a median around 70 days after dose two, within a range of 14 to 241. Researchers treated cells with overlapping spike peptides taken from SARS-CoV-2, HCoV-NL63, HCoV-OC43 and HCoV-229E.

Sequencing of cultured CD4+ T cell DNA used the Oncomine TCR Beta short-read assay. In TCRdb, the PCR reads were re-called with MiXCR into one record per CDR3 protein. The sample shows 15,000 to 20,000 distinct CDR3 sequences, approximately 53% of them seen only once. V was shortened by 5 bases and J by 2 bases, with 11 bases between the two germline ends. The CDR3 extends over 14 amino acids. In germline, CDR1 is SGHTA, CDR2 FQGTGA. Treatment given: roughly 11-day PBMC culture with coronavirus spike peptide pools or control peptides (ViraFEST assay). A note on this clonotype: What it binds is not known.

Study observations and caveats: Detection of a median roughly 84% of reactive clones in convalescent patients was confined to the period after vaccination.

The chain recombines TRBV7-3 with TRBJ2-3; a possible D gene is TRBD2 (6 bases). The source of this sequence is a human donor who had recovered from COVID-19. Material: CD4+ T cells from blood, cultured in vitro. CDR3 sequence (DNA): TGTGCCAGCAGCCCGGGACTTTCCACAGATACGCAGTATTTT. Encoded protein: CASSPGLSTDTQYF.